The rows below give T cell receptor beta chains drawn from one sample of a study of shared clonotypes between healthy human individuals. TCRdb's copy holds only in-frame clones and misses some; the assay was immunoSEQ multiplex PCR. Among roughly 2.5 million clones listed, around 94% were seen once. The sequencing input was naive CD4+ T cells sorted from blood. These receptors were taken from a young man in good health. The CDR3 runs from the conserved cysteine through the conserved F or W. Each record gives: D gene, V gene, clone size, J gene, CDR3 DNA, CDR3 protein. D genes are given only for firm matches. Size is stated for part of the rows, as once, few or many counts, or as a class when the clone is expanded.

D: .; V: TRBV2; size: .; J: TRBJ1-1; DNA: TGTGCCAGCGTCACCCTGGTGGAAGCTTTCTTT; CDR3: CASVTLVEAFF
D: .; V: TRBV25-1; size: .; J: TRBJ1-4; DNA: TGTGCCAGCAGCCCGAGGGGATTCGACGCAACTAATGAAAAACTGTTTTTT; CDR3: CASSPRGFDATNEKLFF
D: .; V: TRBV19; size: .; J: TRBJ1-5; DNA: TGTGCCACTAATCAGGGTTCGGAGCAGCCCCAGCATTTT; CDR3: CATNQGSEQPQHF
D: .; V: TRBV7-7; size: .; J: TRBJ1-5; DNA: TGTGCTAGCAGTACAGACCTCTATCAGCCCCAGCATTTT; CDR3: CASSTDLYQPQHF
D: TRBD1; V: TRBV10-1; size: .; J: TRBJ2-7; DNA: TGCGCCAGCAGTGAAGGGGGCGGCTACGAGCAGTACTTC; CDR3: CASSEGGGYEQYF
D: .; V: TRBV4-1; size: .; J: TRBJ1-2; DNA: TGCGCCAGCAGCCAAGTTCCGGGTAACAACTATGGCTACACCTTC; CDR3: CASSQVPGNNYGYTF
D: .; V: TRBV28; size: .; J: TRBJ1-2; DNA: TGTGCCAGCAGTTTATACCGAACAGGGAGTAACTATGGCTACACCTTC; CDR3: CASSLYRTGSNYGYTF
D: .; V: TRBV15; size: .; J: TRBJ2-2; DNA: TGTGCCACCAGCAGAGTCGGTAGGGATCCCGGGGAGCTGTTTTTT; CDR3: CATSRVGRDPGELFF
D: .; V: TRBV6-1; size: .; J: TRBJ1-1; DNA: TGTGCCAGCAGTTACGGGGGTGAAGCTTTCTTT; CDR3: CASSYGGEAFF
D: .; V: TRBV5-6; size: .; J: TRBJ2-1; DNA: TGTGCCAGCAGCTTGAATAGCGTGGTTAATGAGCAGTTCTTC; CDR3: CASSLNSVVNEQFF
D: .; V: TRBV6-5; size: .; J: TRBJ1-5; DNA: TGTGCCAGCAGTTACTCGAAGTCGGCGGGGATTCAGCCCCAGCATTTT; CDR3: CASSYSKSAGIQPQHF
D: .; V: TRBV9; size: .; J: TRBJ2-4; DNA: TGTGCCAGCAGCGTAGACAGGGTGGATGGCCTGTACTTC; CDR3: CASSVDRVDGLYF
D: .; V: TRBV15; size: .; J: TRBJ2-3; DNA: TGTGCCACCAGCTGGGCCCTAGCTACCCTCACAGATACGCAGTATTTT; CDR3: CATSWALATLTDTQYF
D: .; V: TRBV10-3; size: once; J: TRBJ2-2; DNA: TGTGCCACCATGTCCGAGCGGAGGGCCGGGGAGCTGTTTTTT; CDR3: CATMSERRAGELFF
D: .; V: TRBV21-1; size: .; J: TRBJ2-1; DNA: TGTGCCAGCAGTAGACAGCGGGAGAACTACAATGAGCAGTTCTTC; CDR3: CASSRQRENYNEQFF
D: TRBD2; V: TRBV7-2; size: .; J: TRBJ2-3; DNA: TGTGCCAGCAGCTTTACTAGCGGGGCAGATACGCAGTATTTT; CDR3: CASSFTSGADTQYF
D: .; V: TRBV18; size: .; J: TRBJ1-5; DNA: TGTGCCAGCTCAACCAGGGAGAGCAATCAGCCCCAGCATTTT; CDR3: CASSTRESNQPQHF
D: .; V: TRBV10-1; size: .; J: TRBJ2-3; DNA: TGCGCCAGCAGTGAAGGTAGCGGACGCACAGATACGCAGTATTTT; CDR3: CASSEGSGRTDTQYF
D: .; V: TRBV15; size: .; J: TRBJ1-1; DNA: TGTGCCACCAGCAGAGGGAGTTGGACGACTGAAGCTTTCTTT; CDR3: CATSRGSWTTEAFF
D: .; V: TRBV5-1; size: once; J: TRBJ1-3; DNA: TGCGCCAGCAGCTTGGGAGGCAAGGGAAACACCATATATTTT; CDR3: CASSLGGKGNTIYF
D: .; V: TRBV10-1; size: .; J: TRBJ2-5; DNA: TGCGCCAGCAGTGAAGGACCCCGAGAGACCCAGTACTTC; CDR3: CASSEGPRETQYF
D: TRBD2; V: TRBV12-5; size: .; J: TRBJ2-2; DNA: TGTGCTAGTGGGGGACTAGCGGGCAACACCGGGGAGCTGTTTTTT; CDR3: CASGGLAGNTGELFF
D: .; V: TRBV4-1; size: .; J: TRBJ1-6; DNA: TGCGCCAGCAGCCAAGTCCAGGGAGGCTCACCCCTCCACTTT; CDR3: CASSQVQGGSPLHF
D: TRBD1; V: TRBV19; size: .; J: TRBJ2-7; DNA: TGTGCCAGTACCCGGACAGGGAGCTCCTACGAGCAGTACTTC; CDR3: CASTRTGSSYEQYF
D: .; V: TRBV7-2; size: .; J: TRBJ2-5; DNA: TGTGCCAGCAGCTCAAGATATATAGAGACCCAGTACTTC; CDR3: CASSSRYIETQYF
D: TRBD1; V: TRBV9; size: .; J: TRBJ1-6; DNA: TGTGCCAGCAGCGCAACAGGGGTTCGATCACCCCTCCACTTT; CDR3: CASSATGVRSPLHF
D: .; V: TRBV21-1; size: .; J: TRBJ1-3; DNA: TGTGCCAGCAGCAAAGGCGAGTGCGTGAGCTCTGGAAACACCATATATTTT; CDR3: CASSKGECVSSGNTIYF
D: TRBD1; V: TRBV4-3; size: once; J: TRBJ1-4; DNA: TGCGCCAGCAGCCAAGAAGTGACAGGGATCAGAAAACTGTTTTTT; CDR3: CASSQEVTGIRKLFF
D: TRBD1; V: TRBV6-5; size: .; J: TRBJ1-1; DNA: TGTGCCGCTTGGAGAGGGGGCGCGGGGGAAGCTTTCTTT; CDR3: CAAWRGGAGEAFF
D: .; V: TRBV7-2; size: .; J: TRBJ2-3; DNA: TGTGCCAGCAGCTTCCCCTCCAGGGGAGGGGTGACCACAGATACGCAGTATTTT; CDR3: CASSFPSRGGVTTDTQYF
D: .; V: TRBV7-2; size: .; J: TRBJ2-7; DNA: TGTGCCAGCAGCTCGCCCGGAGGTATCCCCTACGAGCAGTACTTC; CDR3: CASSSPGGIPYEQYF
D: TRBD1; V: TRBV28; size: .; J: TRBJ1-6; DNA: TGTGCCAGCAGTAGACAGGGGGTATATAATTCACCCCTCCACTTT; CDR3: CASSRQGVYNSPLHF
D: TRBD1; V: TRBV2; size: once; J: TRBJ2-3; DNA: TGTGCCAGCAGTCGTGACAGGGTAATCACAGATACGCAGTATTTT; CDR3: CASSRDRVITDTQYF
D: TRBD1; V: TRBV4-3; size: .; J: TRBJ1-4; DNA: TGCGCCAGCAGCCGTGGACAGGAGAATGAAAAACTGTTTTTT; CDR3: CASSRGQENEKLFF
D: TRBD2; V: TRBV5-5; size: .; J: TRBJ2-1; DNA: TGTGCCAGCAGCCCTACGGCTAGCGGGGGCCTGTGGAATGAGCAGTTCTTC; CDR3: CASSPTASGGLWNEQFF
D: .; V: TRBV5-1; size: .; J: TRBJ2-7; DNA: TGCGCCAGCAGACCCAACAGGTGGGGTTTCGAGCAGTACTTC; CDR3: CASRPNRWGFEQYF
D: TRBD1; V: TRBV7-9; size: .; J: TRBJ1-2; DNA: TGTGCCAGCAGCCCCACCCCGACAGGGGGCTATGGCTACACCTTC; CDR3: CASSPTPTGGYGYTF
D: .; V: TRBV10-3; size: .; J: TRBJ2-3; DNA: TGTGCCATCAGCCAGGACTTCACCGATACGCAGTATTTT; CDR3: CAISQDFTDTQYF
D: .; V: TRBV7-5; size: .; J: TRBJ1-6; DNA: TGTGCCAGAAGCCGTGGACAGGAAAAGAGCTCCTATAATTCACCCCTCCACTTT; CDR3: CARSRGQEKSSYNSPLHF
D: .; V: TRBV13; size: .; J: TRBJ2-3; DNA: TGTGCCAGCAGCCCCCCCGGGGGGCCCAGCACAGATACGCAGTATTTT; CDR3: CASSPPGGPSTDTQYF
D: .; V: TRBV6-5; size: .; J: TRBJ1-1; DNA: TGTGCCAGCAGTTACCTATCTGGGGGAGTACCCACTGAAGCTTTCTTT; CDR3: CASSYLSGGVPTEAFF
D: TRBD2; V: TRBV11-2; size: once; J: TRBJ2-6; DNA: TGTGCCAGCAGCTCCTGGACTAGCGGGTTACTAGGGGCCAACGTCCTGACTTTC; CDR3: CASSSWTSGLLGANVLTF
D: .; V: TRBV5-1; size: .; J: TRBJ2-7; DNA: TGCGCCAGCAGCTCCCGGGGAAGCTCCTACGAGCAGTACTTC; CDR3: CASSSRGSSYEQYF
D: .; V: TRBV21-1; size: .; J: TRBJ2-7; DNA: TGTGCCAGCAGCAAAAGATTGCGAGGGGCAAACTACGAGCAGTACTTC; CDR3: CASSKRLRGANYEQYF
D: TRBD2; V: TRBV28; size: .; J: TRBJ2-2; DNA: TGTGCCAGCAGTTTGGATAGCGGGAGCGGGGGGGAGCTGTTTTTT; CDR3: CASSLDSGSGGELFF
D: .; V: TRBV5-1; size: .; J: TRBJ2-7; DNA: TGCGCCAGCAGCTCCAGAGGATTAGGGTTCTACGAGCAGTACTTC; CDR3: CASSSRGLGFYEQYF
D: TRBD2; V: TRBV6-1; size: .; J: TRBJ2-7; DNA: TGTGCCAGCAGTGAACCCTTTGGGGGAGGGATCTACGAGCAGTACTTC; CDR3: CASSEPFGGGIYEQYF
D: .; V: TRBV19; size: .; J: TRBJ1-4; DNA: TGTGCCAGTAGCCTCCATGCCAACGAAAATGAAAAACTGTTTTTT; CDR3: CASSLHANENEKLFF
D: .; V: TRBV2; size: .; J: TRBJ2-7; DNA: TGTGCCAGCAGTGATCCCCCCGCCTACGAGCAGTACTTC; CDR3: CASSDPPAYEQYF
D: TRBD2; V: TRBV19; size: .; J: TRBJ2-1; DNA: TGTGCCAGTAGTATAGATCCCGGACTAGCGGGTAGTGAGCAGTTCTTC; CDR3: CASSIDPGLAGSEQFF
D: .; V: TRBV5-1; size: .; J: TRBJ2-2; DNA: TGCGCCAGCAGCTTTGACGTCAGCAGGGATTTCGGGGAGCTGTTTTTT; CDR3: CASSFDVSRDFGELFF
D: TRBD2; V: TRBV28; size: .; J: TRBJ2-7; DNA: TGTGCCAGCAGGTCTAGCGGGGGGGCTAACTACGAGCAGTACTTC; CDR3: CASRSSGGANYEQYF
D: TRBD1; V: TRBV6-7; size: .; J: TRBJ1-1; DNA: TGTGCCAGCGAAGGGGGCAGGAAGGCTTTCTTT; CDR3: CASEGGRKAFF
D: .; V: TRBV28; size: .; J: TRBJ1-5; DNA: TGTGCCAGCACTCTTTCAGGGGCCGGGCAGCCCCAGCATTTT; CDR3: CASTLSGAGQPQHF
D: TRBD1; V: TRBV19; size: .; J: TRBJ1-3; DNA: TGTGCCAGTAGTCCCTCGACAGGGACTGGAAACACCATATATTTT; CDR3: CASSPSTGTGNTIYF